Reported below is one TCR beta chain. Its specificity is not known. Per the germline V gene, CDR1 is SGHAT and CDR2 is FQNNGV. The CDR3 runs 15 residues. Trimming took 1 base from V and 4 from J, leaving 11 bases between them. These data originate in a study of graft-versus-host responses after intestinal transplantation. The data were produced by immunoSEQ multiplex PCR, yet TCRdb's version contains in-frame clones alone and is incomplete. The profile covers 84,000 or so clones, with around 86% appearing a single time and about 8% taken by the ten largest. The sequencing used unstimulated CD8+ T cells sorted from spleen or lymph node cells, collected before transplant. This TCR derives from a human donor who was the organ donor for an intestinal transplant. V is TRBV11-2 and J is TRBJ2-1; D uncertain. CDR3 DNA: TGTGCCAGCAGCTTAGCAGGAATCGCATACAATGAGCAGTTCTTC. Translated, it gives CASSLAGIAYNEQFF.